Shown below are 21 T cell receptor beta chains from a single sample sequenced in a study of control samples from healthy donors and cancer patients. The table came from immunoSEQ multiplex PCR; TCRdb's copy has only in-frame clones and leaves some out. The profile shows approximately 100,000 clones, about 89% of them singletons. Sequencing input: blood. Receptors were obtained from a young man in good health.

V is TRBV14 and J is TRBJ2-1; TRBD1 agrees at 9 bases. V lost 6 bases and J lost 8; bases outside the gene matches: 11. This CDR3 spans 15 amino acids. The germline CDR1 and CDR2 sequences are SGHDN and FVKESK. The CDR3 region is CASSPPGQGSHEQFF. CDR3 bases: TGTGCCAGCAGTCCTCCGGGACAGGGTAGCCATGAGCAGTTCTTC.

This chain links TRBV3-1 (or the pseudogene TRBV3-2) with TRBJ2-3; the match to TRBD1 covers 7 bases. Looked up from germline, CDR1 is LGHDT and CDR2 is YNNKEL (reference sequence). The CDR3 runs to 12 residues. The CDR3 DNA follows: TGTGCTTCAGGGGGTAAAACAGATACGCAGTATTTT. It encodes CASGGKTDTQYF.

This chain links TRBV9 with TRBJ2-3, with D tentatively TRBD2 (6 bases). The germline V gene has CDR1 SGDLS and CDR2 YYNGEE. The CDR3 sequence is 14 residues long. Trimming removed 2 bases from V and 6 bases from J, with 13 bases in between. In DNA, the CDR3 is TGTGCCAGCAGCGTCCGAGGAGGGTGGGATACGCAGTATTTT. Protein product: CASSVRGGWDTQYF.

The chain carries TRBV5-1 and TRBJ2-5; 8 bases match TRBD2. CDR3 length: 15 amino acids. Germline values: CDR1 SGHRS, CDR2 YFSETQ. The V segment lost 2 bases and the J segment 1 base; nucleotides outside the gene matches: 4. CDR3 nucleotides: TGCGCCAGCAGCTTTATCCTAGCGGGCCAAGAGACCCAGTACTTC. Translated, it gives CASSFILAGQETQYF.

The V gene is TRBV10-2, the J gene TRBJ1-1; no reliable D call. Trimming took 6 bases from V and 3 from J, leaving 11 bases between them. The germline CDR1 and CDR2 sequences are WSHSY and SAAADI. The CDR3 is 13 residues long. The CDR3 loop reads CASRTQDYTEAFF. The CDR3 nucleotides read TGCGCCAGCAGGACCCAGGACTACACTGAAGCTTTCTTT.

This clone was found once. The CDR3 DNA sequence: TGTGCCAGTACCTTTGACAACCATGGCTACACCTTC. It codes for CASTFDNHGYTF. The chain links TRBV19 to TRBJ1-2, with unresolved D. The CDR3 is made up of 12 amino acids. V was clipped by 7 bases and J by 6 bases, with 12 bases between them. Germline CDR1 is LNHDA and CDR2 is SQIVND (reference sequence). Full variable domain (missing parts from reference TRBV19 and TRBJ1-2): DGGITQSPKYLFRKEGQNVTLSCEQNLNHDAMYWYRQDPGQGLRLIYYSQIVNDFQKGDIAEGYSVSREKKESFPLTVTSAQKNPTAFYLCASTFDNHGYTFGSGTRLTVV.

The chain is built from TRBV27 and TRBJ2-2; D is uncertain. CDR1 is MNHEY, CDR2 SMNVEV, per germline (reference sequence). V dropped 1 base and J dropped 5 bases, with 5 bases sitting between them. This CDR3 comprises 13 residues. This CDR3 reads CASSLFKTGELFF. In nucleotides, the CDR3 is TGTGCCAGCAGTTTATTCAAGACCGGGGAGCTGTTTTTT.

This rearrangement joins TRBV6-5 to TRBJ2-2; D remains ambiguous. Trimming left V 4 bases short and J 4 bases short, with 7 bases between. The CDR3 has 13 amino acids. Germline V CDR1 and CDR2: MNHEY, SVGAGI. This CDR3 is CASSSVSTGELFF. CDR3 DNA sequence: TGTGCCAGCAGTTCGGTGAGCACCGGGGAGCTGTTTTTT.

This clone has more than one count but fewer than ten. The gene calls are TRBV4-2 and TRBJ2-7; D unclear. The CDR3 extends over 13 amino acids. Looked up from germline, CDR1 is LGHNA and CDR2 is YNFKEQ. Trimming shortened V by 1 base and J by 4 bases, and 8 bases separated the two germline ends. CDR3: CASSQGMAYEQYV. CDR3 in DNA: TGTGCCAGCAGCCAAGGGATGGCATACGAGCAGTACGTC.

The chain recombines TRBV7-2 with TRBJ2-5; D call uncertain. The CDR3 is 13 amino acids. The V and J ends lost 6 bases and 7 bases respectively, with 15 bases between them. Germline values: CDR1 SGHTA, CDR2 FQGNSA. The CDR3 DNA sequence: TGTGCCAGCAGACTCCCCTCAGTGCTGACCCAGTACTTC. Its translation: CASRLPSVLTQYF.

This chain connects TRBV28 to TRBJ1-2, with a tentative D call TRBD1 (5 bases). The CDR3 totals 13 residues. V was pared by 3 bases and J by 4 bases, with 9 bases between. CDR1 MDHEN and CDR2 SYDVKM come from the germline V gene. DNA for the CDR3: TGTGCCAGCAGTTTTGGGGGGACCTATGGCTACACCTTC. Translating gives CASSFGGTYGYTF.

J is TRBJ1-1 and V is TRBV4-3, with D hard to call. The CDR3 is 14 amino acids. Germline V gene data show CDR1 as LGHNA and CDR2 as YSLEER. The V end lost 0 bases, the J end lost 1 base, and 6 bases lay between the germline ends. This chain's CDR3 is CASSQDSKNTEAFF. In DNA, the CDR3 is TGCGCCAGCAGCCAAGATTCCAAGAACACTGAAGCTTTCTTT.

The J gene is TRBJ2-7, the V gene TRBV21-1; the D call of TRBD2 is as the table states it, not checked on the DNA. TRBV21-1 has pseudogene status. CDR3 length: 16 amino acids. This CDR3 reads CASSLPGLAGAYEQYF. CDR3 sequence (DNA): TGTGCCAGCAGCCTGCCGGGACTAGCGGGAGCCTACGAGCAGTACTTC.

The chain employs TRBV19 and TRBJ1-1; 9 bases match TRBD1. Germline loops: CDR1 LNHDA, CDR2 SQIVND (reference sequence). The CDR3 is made up of 14 amino acids. Germline trimming cut 5 bases from V and 8 bases from J; bases unmatched to any gene: 9. In DNA form, the CDR3 reads TGTGCCAGTAGTGGGCGGACAGGGGAGTTGGAAGCTTTCTTT. It yields the protein CASSGRTGELEAFF.

The rearrangement uses TRBV4-2 and TRBJ1-3; D call uncertain. The V end was cut by 1 base, the J end by 3 bases, with 13 bases between. The CDR3 contains 16 residues. In germline, CDR1 is LGHNA, CDR2 YNFKEQ. The CDR3 sequence is CASSQAFQIDGNTIYF. DNA of the CDR3: TGTGCCAGCAGCCAAGCTTTCCAGATAGATGGAAACACCATATATTTT.

V gene TRBV4-3 combines with J gene TRBJ2-2, with 9 bases fitting TRBD1. Germline trimming cut 4 bases from V and 7 bases from J; bases unmatched to any gene: 13. This CDR3 spans 17 amino acids. Germline-derived CDR1 and CDR2 are LGHNA and YSLEER. CDR3 DNA sequence: TGCGCCAGCAGCCGGACTGTTTCCGGGACAGGGCGCGGGGAGCTGTTTTTT. Protein: CASSRTVSGTGRGELFF.

In this sample, this clone turned up once. The chain links TRBV7-9 to TRBJ2-1; the D is unclear. Deletions cut 7 bases from V and 6 bases from J, with 16 bases between. This CDR3 has 14 amino acids. From germline, CDR1 is SEHNR and CDR2 FQNEAQ (reference sequence). CDR3 residues: CASNHPNGRNEQFF. The CDR3, as DNA: TGTGCCAGCAACCATCCTAATGGGCGCAATGAGCAGTTCTTC.

V is TRBV4-1 and J is TRBJ2-1; 9 nucleotides match TRBD2. Germline lookup yields CDR1 MGHRA and CDR2 YSYEKL. The CDR3 runs to 15 residues. V trimming: 4 bases; J trimming: 7 bases; junction bases outside the gene matches: 8. CDR3 region: CASSPIGLARNEQFF. CDR3 DNA: TGCGCCAGCAGCCCCATTGGACTAGCGAGGAATGAGCAGTTCTTC.

CDR3 nucleotides: TGTGCCAGCAGCCAGGGACTAGCGGGGGGGCCTGAGCAGTACGTC. Translating gives CASSQGLAGGPEQYV. The rearrangement links TRBV7-8 to TRBJ2-7, with 16 bases lining up with TRBD2. V trimming: 5 bases; J trimming: 7 bases; junction bases outside the gene matches: 5. Germline values: CDR1 SGHVS, CDR2 FQNEAQ. This CDR3 has 15 amino acids.

This chain joins TRBV4-1 and TRBJ1-2; 7 bases are a match to TRBD1. The CDR3 is 15 residues long. With V trimmed by 0 bases and J by 6 bases, 7 bases remained unmatched. Germline V lookup: CDR1 MGHRA, CDR2 YSYEKL. CDR3 coding DNA: TGCGCCAGCAGCCAAGATCTCAGGGGGTGGGATGGCTACACCTTC. As protein: CASSQDLRGWDGYTF.

J is TRBJ2-1 and V is TRBV9; D is unresolved. Trimming pared 4 bases from V and 7 bases from J, leaving 18 bases between. Germline CDR1 and CDR2: SGDLS and YYNGEE. This CDR3 has 15 residues. CDR3 nucleotide sequence: TGTGCCAGCAGCCCCTGGGCGGTGGGCCCAAATGAGCAGTTCTTC. Its translation is CASSPWAVGPNEQFF. Drawing the rest from reference TRBV9 and TRBJ2-1, the complete variable domain is DSGVTQTPKHLITATGQRVTLRCSPRSGDLSVYWYQQSLDQGLQFLIQYYNGEERAKGNILERFSAQQFPDLHSELNLSSLELGDSALYFCASSPWAVGPNEQFFGPGTRLTVL.